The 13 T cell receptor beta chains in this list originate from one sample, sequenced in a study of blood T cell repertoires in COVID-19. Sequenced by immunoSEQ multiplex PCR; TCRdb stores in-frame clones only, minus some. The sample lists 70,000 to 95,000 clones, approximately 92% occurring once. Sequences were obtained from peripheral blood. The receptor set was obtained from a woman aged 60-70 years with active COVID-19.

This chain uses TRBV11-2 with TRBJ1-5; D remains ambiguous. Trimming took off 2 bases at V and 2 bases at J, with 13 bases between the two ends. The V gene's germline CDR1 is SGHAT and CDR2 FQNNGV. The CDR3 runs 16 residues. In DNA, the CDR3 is TGTGCCAGCAGCTTAAATGAGGGTCTTGGCAATCAGCCCCAGCATTTT. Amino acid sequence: CASSLNEGLGNQPQHF.

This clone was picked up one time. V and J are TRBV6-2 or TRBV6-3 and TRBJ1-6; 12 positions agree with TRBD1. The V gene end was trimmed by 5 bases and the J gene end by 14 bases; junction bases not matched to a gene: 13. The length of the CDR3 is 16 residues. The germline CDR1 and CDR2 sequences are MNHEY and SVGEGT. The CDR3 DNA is TGTGCCAGCAGTCCGATGCCGGGACAGGGGGCTAAAGCCCTCCACTTT. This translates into CASSPMPGQGAKALHF.

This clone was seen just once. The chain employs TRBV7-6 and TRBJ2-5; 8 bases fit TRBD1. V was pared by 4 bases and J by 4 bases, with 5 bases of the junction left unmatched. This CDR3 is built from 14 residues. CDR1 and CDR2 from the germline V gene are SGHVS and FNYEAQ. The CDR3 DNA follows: TGTGCCAGCAGCTCACGACAGGGGCGAGAGACCCAGTACTTC. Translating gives CASSSRQGRETQYF.

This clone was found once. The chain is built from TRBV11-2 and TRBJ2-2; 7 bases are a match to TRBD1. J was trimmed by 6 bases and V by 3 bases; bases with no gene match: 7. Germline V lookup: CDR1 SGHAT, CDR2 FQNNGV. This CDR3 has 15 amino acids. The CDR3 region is CASSFLTGVAGELFF. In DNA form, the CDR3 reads TGTGCCAGCAGCTTTCTTACAGGGGTGGCCGGGGAGCTGTTTTTT.

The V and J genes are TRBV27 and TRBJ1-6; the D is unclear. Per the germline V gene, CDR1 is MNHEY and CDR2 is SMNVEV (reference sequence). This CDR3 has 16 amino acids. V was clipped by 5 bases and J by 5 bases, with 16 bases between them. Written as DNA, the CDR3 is TGTGCCAGCAGTCCGTCCCGGACTGGAAATAATTCACCCCTCCACTTT. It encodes CASSPSRTGNNSPLHF.

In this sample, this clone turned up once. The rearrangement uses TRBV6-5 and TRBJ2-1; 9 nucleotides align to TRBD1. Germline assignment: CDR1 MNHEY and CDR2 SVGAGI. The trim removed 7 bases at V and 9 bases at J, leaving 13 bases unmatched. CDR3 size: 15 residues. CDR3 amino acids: CASTPGGQGSPEQFF. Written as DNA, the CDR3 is TGTGCCAGCACCCCTGGGGGACAGGGCTCGCCTGAGCAGTTCTTC.

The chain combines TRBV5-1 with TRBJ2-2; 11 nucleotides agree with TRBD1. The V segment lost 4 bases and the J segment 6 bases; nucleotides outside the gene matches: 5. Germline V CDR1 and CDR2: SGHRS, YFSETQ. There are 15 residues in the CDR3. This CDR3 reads CASSSGQGAAGELFF. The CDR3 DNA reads TGCGCCAGCAGCAGCGGACAGGGGGCAGCCGGGGAGCTGTTTTTT.

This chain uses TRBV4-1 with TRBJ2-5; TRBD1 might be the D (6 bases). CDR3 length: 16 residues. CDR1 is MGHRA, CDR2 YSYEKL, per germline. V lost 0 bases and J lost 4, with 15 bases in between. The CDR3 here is CASSQDRGGTTETQYF. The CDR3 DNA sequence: TGCGCCAGCAGCCAAGATCGAGGTGGGACAACAGAGACCCAGTACTTC.

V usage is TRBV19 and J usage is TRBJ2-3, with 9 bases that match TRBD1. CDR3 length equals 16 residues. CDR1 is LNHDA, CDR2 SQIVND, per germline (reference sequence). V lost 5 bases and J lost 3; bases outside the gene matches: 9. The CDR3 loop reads CASSFDRGMGTDTQYF. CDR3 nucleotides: TGTGCCAGTAGTTTCGACAGGGGGATGGGGACAGATACGCAGTATTTT. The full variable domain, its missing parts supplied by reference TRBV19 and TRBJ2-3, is DGGITQSPKYLFRKEGQNVTLSCEQNLNHDAMYWYRQDPGQGLRLIYYSQIVNDFQKGDIAEGYSVSREKKESFPLTVTSAQKNPTAFYLCASSFDRGMGTDTQYFGPGTRLTVL.

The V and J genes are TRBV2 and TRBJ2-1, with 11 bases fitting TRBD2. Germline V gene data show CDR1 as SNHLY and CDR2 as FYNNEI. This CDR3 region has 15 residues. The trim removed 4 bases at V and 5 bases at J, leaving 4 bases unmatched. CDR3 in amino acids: CASSVSTSGNNEQFF. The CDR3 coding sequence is TGTGCCAGCAGTGTATCGACTAGCGGGAACAATGAGCAGTTCTTC.

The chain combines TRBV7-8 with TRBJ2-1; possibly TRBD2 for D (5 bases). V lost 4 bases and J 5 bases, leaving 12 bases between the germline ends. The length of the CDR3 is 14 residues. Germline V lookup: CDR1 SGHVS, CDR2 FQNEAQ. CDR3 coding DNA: TGTGCCAGCAGCTCCGGGAAATCCCACAATGAGCAGTTCTTC. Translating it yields CASSSGKSHNEQFF.

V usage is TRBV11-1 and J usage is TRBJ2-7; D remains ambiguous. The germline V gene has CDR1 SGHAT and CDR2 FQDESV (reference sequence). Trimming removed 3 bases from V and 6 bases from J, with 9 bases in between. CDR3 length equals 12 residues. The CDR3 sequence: CASSFPRGEQYF. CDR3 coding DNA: TGTGCCAGCAGCTTTCCTAGAGGCGAGCAGTACTTC.

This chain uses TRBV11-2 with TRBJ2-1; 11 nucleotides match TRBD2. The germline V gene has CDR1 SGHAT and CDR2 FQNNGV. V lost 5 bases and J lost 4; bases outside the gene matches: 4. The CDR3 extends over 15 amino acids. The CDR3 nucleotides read TGTGCCAGCAGCCCACGGACTAGCGGGTACAATGAGCAGTTCTTC. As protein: CASSPRTSGYNEQFF.